The rows below give T cell receptor beta chains drawn from one sample of a study of graft-versus-host responses after intestinal transplantation. These receptors have no known antigen. Generated by immunoSEQ multiplex PCR, the TCRdb table keeps only in-frame clones and is missing some. The sample yields over 100,000 clones, 90% to 95% seen once. The sequenced sample was unstimulated CD8+ T cells sorted from spleen or lymph node cells, obtained before intestinal transplant. The receptor set was obtained from a human donor who received an intestinal transplant. Each CDR3 is given with its conserved first and last residue. A D gene is named only where the DNA matches it firmly. Some rows have no size entry. The others give once, few or many, or a class for an expanded clone.

V	J	D	size	CDR3	DNA
TRBV28	TRBJ1-1	.	once	CASRNQGAAFF	TGTGCCAGCAGGAATCAGGGAGCAGCTTTCTTT
TRBV6-4	TRBJ1-1	.	.	CASSEIGFGEGYTEAFF	TGTGCCAGCAGTGAAATCGGGTTTGGAGAGGGGTACACTGAAGCTTTCTTT
TRBV11-2	TRBJ2-7	TRBD2	.	CASSLVGLAYEQYF	TGTGCCAGCAGCTTAGTAGGACTAGCATACGAGCAGTACTTC
TRBV21-1	TRBJ1-5	.	once	CASSKATGQYSNQPQHF	TGTGCCAGCAGCAAAGCAACAGGGCAGTATAGCAATCAGCCCCAGCATTTT
TRBV9	TRBJ2-1	.	.	CASSVEGWFNNEQFF	TGTGCCAGCAGCGTAGAGGGCTGGTTCAACAATGAGCAGTTCTTC
TRBV11-3	TRBJ1-1	TRBD1	.	CASSLFFGQGPLGTEAFF	TGTGCCAGCAGCTTATTTTTTGGACAGGGGCCTTTGGGGACTGAAGCTTTCTTT
TRBV30	TRBJ1-5	.	.	CAWSVLGTVNQPQHF	TGTGCCTGGAGTGTATTAGGAACGGTCAATCAGCCCCAGCATTTT
TRBV15	TRBJ2-2	TRBD2	.	CATSSPGTSGPPANTGELFF	TGTGCCACCAGCAGTCCCGGGACTAGCGGTCCTCCCGCGAACACCGGGGAGCTGTTTTTT
TRBV7-3	TRBJ2-1	TRBD1	.	CASSLHPGGPYNEQFF	TGTGCCAGCAGCTTACACCCAGGGGGCCCCTACAATGAGCAGTTCTTC
TRBV2	TRBJ1-1	.	.	CADGLGFF	TGTGCCGATGGATTAGGTTTCTTT
TRBV27	TRBJ2-2	.	.	CASSFVAGELFF	TGTGCCAGCAGTTTTGTTGCCGGGGAGCTGTTTTTT
TRBV7-9	TRBJ1-4	.	.	CASSLPPGQSLKLFF	TGTGCCAGCAGCTTACCCCCCGGGCAGTCCCTAAAACTGTTTTTT
TRBV10-3	TRBJ2-2	.	.	CAISESLSSGATGELFF	TGTGCCATCAGTGAGTCCTTATCATCGGGGGCCACCGGGGAGCTGTTTTTT
TRBV6-5	TRBJ2-1	TRBD2	.	CASSSAAGNEQFF	TGTGCCAGCAGCTCGGCAGCGGGGAATGAGCAGTTCTTC
TRBV9	TRBJ2-1	.	.	CASSPSGWTQNNEQFF	TGTGCCAGCAGCCCCAGCGGCTGGACCCAAAACAATGAGCAGTTCTTC
TRBV13	TRBJ1-1	.	.	CASSSKQAPVNTEAFF	TGTGCCAGCAGCTCAAAACAGGCTCCCGTGAACACTGAAGCTTTCTTT
TRBV13	TRBJ2-1	TRBD1	.	CASSHRDRGDNEQFF	TGTGCCAGCAGCCACCGGGACAGGGGAGACAATGAGCAGTTCTTC
TRBV4-3	TRBJ2-2	.	.	CASSQKGELFF	TGCGCCAGCAGCCAGAAGGGGGAGCTGTTTTTT
TRBV13	TRBJ1-2	TRBD1	.	CASSAAGTGALANYGYTF	TGTGCCAGCAGCGCCGCCGGGACAGGAGCCCTCGCTAACTATGGCTACACCTTC
TRBV5-6	TRBJ2-7	.	.	CASSLGVGLYEQYF	TGTGCCAGCAGCTTGGGGGTAGGTTTGTACGAGCAGTACTTC
TRBV5-6	TRBJ2-3	.	.	CASSPLTRGFTDTQYF	TGTGCCAGCAGCCCGCTTACGCGGGGCTTCACAGATACGCAGTATTTT
TRBV5-1	TRBJ1-4	.	.	CASSFWGKENEKLFF	TGCGCCAGCAGCTTTTGGGGAAAGGAGAATGAAAAACTGTTTTTT
TRBV15	TRBJ2-7	.	.	CATSPRDGTYEQYF	TGTGCCACCAGCCCCCGGGACGGCACCTACGAGCAGTACTTC
TRBV7-8	TRBJ1-2	TRBD1	.	CASSLRTGGQIYGYTF	TGTGCCAGCAGCCTTCGGACAGGGGGCCAGATCTATGGCTACACCTTC
TRBV7-8	TRBJ2-7	TRBD2	few	CASSLDHLAGVLYEQYF	TGTGCCAGCAGCTTAGATCACCTAGCGGGAGTTTTGTACGAGCAGTACTTC
TRBV5-1	TRBJ2-5	.	.	CASSYRDYQETQYF	TGTGCCAGCAGTTACCGGGACTACCAAGAGACCCAGTACTTC
TRBV15	TRBJ2-3	TRBD2	.	CATSRDFRAGVFGTDTQYF	TGTGCCACCAGCAGAGATTTTAGAGCGGGAGTTTTTGGCACAGATACGCAGTATTTT
TRBV9	TRBJ2-7	TRBD2	.	CASSVGGGTSYEQYF	TGTGCCAGCAGCGTAGGGGGGGGGACCTCCTACGAGCAGTACTTC
TRBV28	TRBJ2-2	.	.	CASRETGWELFF	TGTGCCAGCAGAGAGACAGGATGGGAGCTGTTTTTT
TRBV5-1	TRBJ1-1	TRBD1	.	CASGPGTGDTEAFF	TGCGCCAGCGGCCCCGGGACAGGGGACACTGAAGCTTTCTTT
TRBV4-3	TRBJ2-7	TRBD1	.	CASSQDRGDRVYEQYF	TGCGCCAGCAGCCAAGATCGAGGCGACAGGGTTTACGAGCAGTACTTC
TRBV2	TRBJ2-1	TRBD2	.	CAFSSWREARNEQFF	TGTGCCTTCTCCTCTTGGCGGGAGGCAAGGAATGAGCAGTTCTTC
TRBV6-6	TRBJ2-1	.	.	CASSYRILEQFF	TGTGCCAGCAGTTACCGTATCCTTGAGCAGTTCTTC
TRBV4-1	TRBJ2-1	TRBD2	.	CASSETSGIYDEQFF	TGCGCCAGCAGCGAGACTAGCGGGATATATGATGAGCAGTTCTTC
TRBV25-1	TRBJ1-1	TRBD1	.	CASSDDREGTEAFF	TGTGCCAGCAGTGACGACAGGGAGGGCACTGAAGCTTTCTTT